What follows are 29 T cell receptor beta chains derived from one specimen sequenced in a study of cytomegalovirus exposure and HLA in healthy donors. Produced via immunoSEQ multiplex PCR; TCRdb's table is partial and in-frame only. The sample consists of 190,000 or so clones, approximately 83% of them appearing once. The sample taken for sequencing was PBMCs. These receptors were collected from a woman aged 18-29 years in good health and CMV-seropositive.

The V and J genes are TRBV25-1 and TRBJ1-3; 7 bases align to TRBD1. The CDR3 runs 14 residues. Germline values: CDR1 MGHDK, CDR2 SYGVNS. V was pared by 6 bases and J by 1 base, with 3 bases of the junction left unmatched. Written as DNA, the CDR3 is TGTGCCAGCAGGGAGACAGGGTCTGGAAACACCATATATTTT. Translated: CASRETGSGNTIYF.

V is TRBV5-6 and J is TRBJ2-7; 7 bases map to TRBD1. The CDR3 runs to 13 residues. Trimming took 0 bases from V and 6 from J; bases not matched to a gene: 3. Per germline, CDR1 SGHDT and CDR2 YYEEEE. The CDR3 region is CASSLGQGGEQYF. The CDR3 DNA reads as TGTGCCAGCAGCTTGGGACAGGGCGGCGAGCAGTACTTC.

This clone was found a few times. This sequence joins TRBV5-4 and TRBJ2-7; D unclear. This CDR3 has 13 amino acids. V was pared by 0 bases and J by 3 bases, with 7 bases between. Germline V gene lookup returns CDR1 SGHNT and CDR2 YYREEE (reference sequence). The DNA of the CDR3 is TGTGCCAGCAGCTTGGCCGTAGACTACGAGCAGTACTTC. It translates to CASSLAVDYEQYF.

V gene TRBV6-1 combines with J gene TRBJ1-2; no reliable D call. CDR3 length: 16 residues. The V and J ends lost 4 bases and 3 bases respectively, with 18 bases between them. The germline V gene encodes CDR1 MNHNS and CDR2 SASEGT. The CDR3 spells CASSAQTGANYYGYTF. CDR3 in DNA: TGTGCCAGCAGTGCCCAAACTGGAGCGAACTACTATGGCTACACCTTC.

The gene calls are TRBV19 and TRBJ1-6; D gene unclear. V lost 2 bases and J lost 5, with 10 bases in between. The V gene's germline CDR1 is LNHDA and CDR2 SQIVND (reference sequence). The length of the CDR3 is 15 residues. The CDR3 DNA sequence: TGTGCCAGTAGTATAACTTCCTCGGATAATTCACCCCTCCACTTT. It encodes CASSITSSDNSPLHF.

This chain joins TRBV2 and TRBJ2-5; D is perhaps TRBD2 (5 bases). This CDR3 has 13 amino acids. From germline, CDR1 is SNHLY and CDR2 FYNNEI. V lost 6 bases and J lost 2, with 10 bases in between. The CDR3, as DNA: TGTGCCAGCAGCGAAACTAGACAAGAGACCCAGTACTTC. Protein: CASSETRQETQYF.

This chain uses TRBV19 with TRBJ2-7, with D possibly being TRBD1 (5 bases). Trimming took off 0 bases at V and 3 bases at J, with 15 bases between the two ends. This CDR3 contains 16 residues. Germline V gene sequence: CDR1 LNHDA, CDR2 SQIVND (reference sequence). The CDR3 DNA follows: TGTGCCAGTAGTATAGATTGGTGGCTGGGGCACTACGAGCAGTACTTC. Its protein product is CASSIDWWLGHYEQYF. The full variable domain, in which reference TRBV19 and TRBJ2-7 provide the parts outside the CDR3, is DGGITQSPKYLFRKEGQNVTLSCEQNLNHDAMYWYRQDPGQGLRLIYYSQIVNDFQKGDIAEGYSVSREKKESFPLTVTSAQKNPTAFYLCASSIDWWLGHYEQYFGPGTRLTVT.

This clone was detected ten times or more. V is TRBV15 and J is TRBJ1-4, with TRBD1 matching over 9 bases. The CDR3 spans 16 residues. Germline V gene lookup returns CDR1 LNHNV and CDR2 YYDKDF (reference sequence). Losses at the gene ends were 0 bases for V and 5 bases for J; bases not matched to a gene: 4. CDR3: CATSRDSGTGNEKLFF. The CDR3 nucleotides are TGTGCCACCAGCAGAGATTCCGGGACAGGGAATGAAAAACTGTTTTTT.

The CDR3 region has the DNA TGTGCCAGCAGCCCCGGGACTAGCGGGGGGGAGAACACCGGGGAGCTGTTTTTT. Protein product: CASSPGTSGGENTGELFF. The V gene is TRBV4-2, the J gene TRBJ2-2, with 16 bases fitting TRBD2. V shed 4 bases and J 1 base; nucleotides not matched to a gene: 3. The CDR3 sequence is 18 residues long. Germline V lookup: CDR1 LGHNA, CDR2 YNFKEQ.

The CDR3 loop is CASSSTGQSYNEQFF. The CDR3, as DNA: TGTGCCAGCAGCTCCACGGGACAGTCCTACAATGAGCAGTTCTTC. The chain joins TRBV9 to TRBJ2-1; 7 nucleotides match TRBD1. Looked up from germline, CDR1 is SGDLS and CDR2 is YYNGEE. The CDR3 length is 15 residues. Trimming took 4 bases from V and 1 from J; bases not matched to a gene: 5.

This chain's CDR3 is CASSHPGLRNTIYF. CDR3 sequence (DNA): TGTGCCAGCAGCCACCCGGGACTTCGAAACACCATATATTTT. The chain couples TRBV4-2 to TRBJ1-3, with a possible D match to TRBD1 (5 bases). The germline V gene has CDR1 LGHNA and CDR2 YNFKEQ. The CDR3 contains 14 residues. V was cut by 3 bases and J by 5 bases, with 11 bases left in between.

The rearrangement links TRBV7-8 to TRBJ2-2, with D possibly being TRBD1 (6 bases). CDR3 length equals 16 residues. V was shortened by 5 bases and J by 6 bases, with 19 bases between the two germline ends. Germline V gene lookup returns CDR1 SGHVS and CDR2 FQNEAQ. This chain's CDR3 is CASSNMDSGRAGELFF. DNA for the CDR3: TGTGCCAGCAGCAACATGGACAGTGGGCGCGCCGGGGAGCTGTTTTTT.

The chain has TRBV5-1 and TRBJ2-3; 7 nucleotides line up with TRBD1. The CDR3 extends over 14 amino acids. Germline V gene data show CDR1 as SGHRS and CDR2 as YFSETQ. The V and J ends lost 4 bases and 3 bases, in that order; junction bases with no gene match: 5. This CDR3 is CASSTRQGTDTQYF. CDR3 nucleotides: TGCGCCAGCAGCACTCGACAGGGAACAGATACGCAGTATTTT. The variable domain in full, completed from reference TRBV5-1 and TRBJ2-3, reads KAGVTQTPRYLIKTRGQQVTLSCSPISGHRSVSWYQQTPGQGLQFLFEYFSETQRNKGNFPGRFSGRQFSNSRSEMNVSTLELGDSALYLCASSTRQGTDTQYFGPGTRLTVL.

V and J are TRBV29-1 and TRBJ2-1; TRBD1 is a possible D gene (6 bases). The germline V gene has CDR1 SQVTM and CDR2 ANQGSEA. The V and J ends lost 4 bases and 2 bases respectively, with 12 bases between them. The CDR3 contains 14 residues. The CDR3 protein is CSVGTARAYNEQFF. CDR3 DNA sequence: TGCAGCGTTGGGACAGCGAGGGCCTACAATGAGCAGTTCTTC.

V usage is TRBV7-2 and J usage is TRBJ2-4; 7 nucleotides agree with TRBD2. Germline assignment: CDR1 SGHTA and CDR2 FQGNSA. Trimming took 5 bases from V and 3 from J; bases not matched to a gene: 4. The CDR3 has 14 amino acids. CDR3 nucleotide sequence: TGTGCCAGCAGCGGGAGGGACGGCAAAAACATTCAGTACTTC. This codes for CASSGRDGKNIQYF.

This clone was observed a handful of times. J is TRBJ1-3 and V is TRBV5-1; unclear D gene. From germline, CDR1 is SGHRS and CDR2 YFSETQ. The ends were cut back, 0 bases at V and 2 bases at J, with 15 bases in the middle. There are 17 residues in the CDR3. CDR3 protein: CASSLGHTISPGNTIYF. The CDR3 DNA sequence: TGCGCCAGCAGCTTGGGCCACACCATCTCCCCTGGAAACACCATATATTTT.

The chain uses TRBV27 and TRBJ1-1; the D gene is possibly TRBD1 (6 bases). Trimming took off 2 bases at V and 1 base at J, with 8 bases between the two ends. Per germline, CDR1 MNHEY and CDR2 SMNVEV (reference sequence). The CDR3 is 14 amino acids. The CDR3 DNA reads as TGTGCCAGCAGTTTAGGGACACCGAACACTGAAGCTTTCTTT. It translates to CASSLGTPNTEAFF.

This clone is a singleton in its sample. V is TRBV5-1 and J is TRBJ2-5; 7 bases map to TRBD1. The CDR3 extends over 14 amino acids. Germline V gene sequence: CDR1 SGHRS, CDR2 YFSETQ. V lost 4 bases and J lost 2; bases outside the gene matches: 5. The CDR3 is CASSDGTAQETQYF. CDR3 nucleotides: TGCGCCAGCAGCGACGGGACAGCACAAGAGACCCAGTACTTC.

The chain is built from TRBV5-1 and TRBJ2-1; 9 bases match TRBD1. The CDR3 loop spans 16 amino acids. The J segment lost 9 bases and the V segment lost 0 bases, leaving 10 bases of the junction unmatched. CDR1 is SGHRS and CDR2 is YFSETQ in the germline V gene. This CDR3 reads CASSLDDRGGVGEQFF. The CDR3 nucleotides are TGCGCCAGCAGCTTGGACGACAGGGGGGGAGTCGGTGAGCAGTTCTTC.

The CDR3 DNA reads TGTGCCAGCAGCGGAATAGCGGCCCTCGCCTTCGCTGATCCGTTCTTC. This translates into CASSGIAALAFADPFF. This chain links TRBV7-9 with TRBJ2-1; possibly TRBD2 for D (6 bases). CDR1 and CDR2 from the germline V gene are SEHNR and FQNEAQ (reference sequence). Trimming cost V 5 bases and J 15 bases, with 29 bases left between them. This CDR3 is built from 16 residues.

This chain uses TRBV12-5 with TRBJ1-6; a weak D match, TRBD1 (6 bases). This CDR3 contains 17 residues. Between the trimmed V and J ends, which lost 5 bases and 3 bases, there was a span of 17 bases. The germline gives CDR1 LGHNT, CDR2 FRNRAP. CDR3 DNA sequence: TGTGCTAGTGGTACCCGAAGCCGGGACAACTATAATTCACCCCTCCACTTT. Translating it yields CASGTRSRDNYNSPLHF.

V gene TRBV21-1 combines with J gene TRBJ2-3; no check of the table's D call, TRBD1, against the DNA was made. TRBV21-1 is a known pseudogene. The CDR3 sequence is 13 residues long. DNA of the CDR3: TGTGCCAGGCAAGAGCAGGGAAGGGGTACGCAGTATTTT. It is translated as CARQEQGRGTQYF.

The chain joins TRBV27 to TRBJ2-5; no clear D. The CDR3 consists of 14 residues. Trimming took 4 bases from V and 2 from J, leaving 11 bases between them. CDR1 and CDR2 (germline): MNHEY, SMNVEV (reference sequence). The CDR3 loop reads CASSSPSSQETQYF. DNA for the CDR3: TGTGCCAGCAGTTCCCCGTCGAGTCAAGAGACCCAGTACTTC.

The V gene is TRBV9, the J gene TRBJ1-4; the match to TRBD1 covers 9 bases. The germline V gene encodes CDR1 SGDLS and CDR2 YYNGEE. J was trimmed by 3 bases and V by 3 bases; bases with no gene match: 3. The CDR3 loop spans 15 amino acids. The CDR3 protein is CASSARTGANEKLFF. For the CDR3, the DNA is TGTGCCAGCAGCGCCAGGACAGGGGCTAATGAAAAACTGTTTTTT.

Details on this clone: Other DNA sequences in the same sample also yield this CDR3. The J gene is TRBJ2-5, the V gene TRBV5-6; D might be TRBD2 (6 bases). This CDR3 region has 13 residues. Germline lookup yields CDR1 SGHDT and CDR2 YYEEEE. Between the trimmed V and J ends, which lost 1 base and 4 bases, there was a span of 8 bases. The CDR3 sequence is CASSLFGGETQYF. DNA for the CDR3: TGTGCCAGCAGCTTGTTCGGGGGAGAGACCCAGTACTTC.

The chain recombines TRBV12-5 with TRBJ1-2; tentatively, D is TRBD1 (5 bases). Germline V gene data show CDR1 as LGHNT and CDR2 as FRNRAP. V was cut by 0 bases and J by 8 bases, with 16 bases left in between. The CDR3 spans 15 residues. This chain's CDR3 is CASGLVPGLNSGYTF. The CDR3 DNA reads as TGTGCTAGTGGTTTGGTCCCGGGACTAAATTCGGGCTACACCTTC.

V usage is TRBV6-1 and J usage is TRBJ2-5; tentatively, D is TRBD2 (7 bases). Looked up from germline, CDR1 is MNHNS and CDR2 is SASEGT. The CDR3 sequence is 13 residues long. The germline V and J ends were trimmed by 7 bases and 5 bases, with 14 bases remaining between them. CDR3 in amino acids: CASTWGGHETQYF. CDR3 bases: TGTGCCAGCACTTGGGGGGGCCACGAGACCCAGTACTTC.

This sequence joins TRBV18 and TRBJ1-5, with a tentative D call TRBD1 (5 bases). The CDR3 totals 14 residues. Trimming left V 6 bases short and J 5 bases short, with 14 bases between. Germline CDR1 and CDR2: KGHSH and LQKENI. CDR3 DNA: TGTGCCAGCTCCCCCACGGGGGGGGATCAGCCCCAGCATTTT. This translates into CASSPTGGDQPQHF. Filled out from reference TRBV18 and TRBJ1-5, the complete variable domain reads NAGVMQNPRHLVRRRGQEARLRCSPMKGHSHVYWYRQLPEEGLKFMVYLQKENIIDESGMPKERFSAEFPKEGPSILRIQQVVRGDSAAYFCASSPTGGDQPQHFGDGTRLSIL.

This clone was counted a few times. V usage is TRBV5-1 and J usage is TRBJ1-6; perhaps TRBD1 as D (5 bases). Germline values: CDR1 SGHRS, CDR2 YFSETQ. The CDR3 sequence is 16 residues long. V was trimmed by 4 bases and J by 5 bases, leaving 16 bases between them. The CDR3 reads CASSPLAGLNNSPLHF. The CDR3 nucleotides are TGCGCCAGCAGCCCGTTAGCGGGACTGAATAATTCACCCCTCCACTTT.